This T cell receptor (beta chain) was recovered during a study of T cell responses to AZD1222 COVID-19 vaccine. Study-wide results and limits: Donors in the cohort were predominantly white British and more often female, and clonal diversity was possibly underestimated. Repertoire sampling occurred only after the peak T cell response. Vaccine-related CD4 TCRs covered spike, predominating at 160-218 and 743-854. Spike-specific TCR breadth and depth were elevated following two AZD1222 doses.

Germline V lookup: CDR1 MNHEY, CDR2 SVGEGT. The CDR3 is made up of 13 amino acids. Germline trimming cut 3 bases from V and 11 bases from J; bases unmatched to any gene: 6. Clones were sequenced by immunoSEQ multiplex PCR, and TCRdb holds only the in-frame ones, with some missing. This table has some 150,000 clones, around 91% appearing once. This clone appeared a few times. Its antigen is unknown. The chain carries TRBV6-2 or TRBV6-3 and TRBJ2-5, with TRBD1 identical over 10 bases. Specimen: peripheral blood, collected on day 0 of AZD1222 vaccination. The origin of this receptor is an adult in good health. CDR3 DNA: TGTGCCAGCAGTTATCTGGACAGGGGGAGACAGTACTTC. It encodes CASSYLDRGRQYF.